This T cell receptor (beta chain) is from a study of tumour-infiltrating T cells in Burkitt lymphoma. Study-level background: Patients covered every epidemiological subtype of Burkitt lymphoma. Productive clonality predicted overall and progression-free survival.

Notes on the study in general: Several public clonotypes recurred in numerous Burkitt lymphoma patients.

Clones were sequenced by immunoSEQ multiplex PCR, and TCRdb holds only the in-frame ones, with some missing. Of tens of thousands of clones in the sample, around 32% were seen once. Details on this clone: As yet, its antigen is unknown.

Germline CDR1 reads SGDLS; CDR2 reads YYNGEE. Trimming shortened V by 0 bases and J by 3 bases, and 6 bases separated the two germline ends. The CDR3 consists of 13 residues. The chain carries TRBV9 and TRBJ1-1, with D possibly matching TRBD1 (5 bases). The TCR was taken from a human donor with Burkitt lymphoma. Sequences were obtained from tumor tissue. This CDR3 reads CASSVGGDTEAFF. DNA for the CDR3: TGTGCCAGCAGCGTAGGGGGGGACACTGAAGCTTTCTTT.